Here is one T cell receptor beta chain with its context. This entry comes from a study of low-dose radiotherapy and immunotherapy resistance in tumors. Study overall: Cohort 2's total reached 13 Gy over 26 weeks, at 1 Gy per fraction every two weeks. Every day for four cycles from cycle 1 day 1, patients took 300 mg of oral aspirin.

Trimming shortened V by 7 bases and J by 3 bases, and 19 bases separated the two germline ends. Germline CDR1 LNHDA, CDR2 SQIVND (reference sequence). This CDR3 has 16 residues. Both TCRalpha and TCRbeta chains were reverse transcribed with V-gene-specific primers. With a constant-region primer and a V-primer adapter, TCRs were subjected to 20 PCR cycles of amplification. From the reads, TCRdb called clonotypes with MiXCR, one entry per CDR3 protein. The repertoire has some 13,000 distinct CDR3 sequences, 60% to 80% of them found once; the top ten carry about 5%. Every donor's regimen consisted of nivolumab, ipilimumab, aspirin, low-dose cyclophosphamide and low-dose radiotherapy.

The receptor was isolated from a human donor with advanced metastatic prostate, ovarian, gallbladder or colorectal cancer (not recorded which). This table probably holds off-target reads from a library built for another chain. The V call is TRBV19, the J call TRBJ1-5; maybe TRBD1 (6 bases). The DNA of the CDR3 is TGTGCCAGTATAAGTGACACGGAGGGGGTCAATCAGCCCCAGCATTTT. The encoded protein is CASISDTEGVNQPQHF.